Shown below are 3 T cell receptor beta chains from a single sample sequenced in a study of blood T cell repertoires in COVID-19. Measured with immunoSEQ multiplex PCR; TCRdb has only the in-frame clones, and not every one. Found here are 150,000 or so clones, around 90% of them singletons; the top ten hold more than 5%. Source material: peripheral blood. These receptor sequences come from a human donor in a cohort sampled during active COVID-19.

This chain uses TRBV7-2 with TRBJ2-2; the D is unclear. V dropped 0 bases and J dropped 6 bases, with 5 bases sitting between them. This CDR3 comprises 13 residues. Germline V gene data show CDR1 as SGHTA and CDR2 as FQGNSA. The CDR3 coding sequence is TGTGCCAGCAGCTTAGCCAGGTCCGGGGAGCTGTTTTTT. It translates to CASSLARSGELFF.

The chain combines TRBV2 with TRBJ2-5; a possible D gene is TRBD2 (6 bases). The CDR3 contains 15 residues. Germline CDR1 is SNHLY and CDR2 is FYNNEI. The V end lost 7 bases, the J end lost 0 bases, and 15 bases lay between the germline ends. This CDR3 is CASTNSRGNQETQYF. CDR3 DNA: TGTGCCAGCACGAATAGTCGGGGGAACCAAGAGACCCAGTACTTC.

The chain employs TRBV4-1 and TRBJ2-3, with 8 bases aligning to TRBD2. The CDR3 length is 15 residues. Germline V CDR1 and CDR2: MGHRA, YSYEKL. V lost 4 bases and J lost 0; bases outside the gene matches: 3. CDR3 in DNA: TGCGCCAGCAGCCTAGCGGGGATTAGCACAGATACGCAGTATTTT. Protein product: CASSLAGISTDTQYF.